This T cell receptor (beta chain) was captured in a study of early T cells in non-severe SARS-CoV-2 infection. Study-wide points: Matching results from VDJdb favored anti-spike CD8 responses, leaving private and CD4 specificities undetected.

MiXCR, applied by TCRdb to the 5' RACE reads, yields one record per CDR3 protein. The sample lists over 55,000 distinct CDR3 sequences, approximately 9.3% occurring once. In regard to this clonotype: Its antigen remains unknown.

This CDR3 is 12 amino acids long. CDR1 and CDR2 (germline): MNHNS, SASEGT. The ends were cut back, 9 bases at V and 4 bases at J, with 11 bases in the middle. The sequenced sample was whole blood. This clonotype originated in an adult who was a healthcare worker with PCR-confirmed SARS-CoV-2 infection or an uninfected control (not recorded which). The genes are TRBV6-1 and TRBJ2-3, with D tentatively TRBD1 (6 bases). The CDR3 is CASKQGPDTQYF. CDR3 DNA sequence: TGTGCCAGTAAACAGGGCCCAGATACGCAGTATTTT.